This record concerns one T cell receptor beta chain sequence. This record belongs to a study of cytomegalovirus exposure and HLA in healthy donors. Across the whole study: The Caucasian-associated ancestry cluster contained around four fifths of the roughly 400 genotyped donors.

Primers: 60 Vbeta forward and 13 Jbeta reverse. The method was immunoSEQ multiplex PCR; TCRdb's version includes in-frame clones alone and lacks a portion of them. This sample contains tens of thousands of clones. Sequenced sample: PBMCs. This receptor was identified in a woman in her forties or fifties in good health and CMV-seropositive.

The DNA of the CDR3 is TGTGCCAGCAGCTTAGTAAGGCTAGCGGGAACCGGGGAGCTGTTTTTT. It is translated as CASSLVRLAGTGELFF. V is TRBV7-2 and J is TRBJ2-2, with 9 bases identical to TRBD2. CDR3 length: 16 residues. The ends lost 1 base at V and 5 bases at J; junction bases unmatched: 5. Germline CDR1 reads SGHTA; CDR2 reads FQGNSA.